The clone carrying this TCR beta chain was found a few times. Its antigen is unknown. This CDR3 spans 13 amino acids. J gave up 3 bases and V 3 bases, and 1 base lay outside the gene matches. Germline CDR1 reads DFQATT; CDR2 reads SNEGSKA (reference sequence). This sample stems from a study of vaccination and CD4 T cells after COVID-19. Whole-study context: Median time from COVID diagnosis to post-COVID sampling was 101 days (35 to 161).

Sequence data for DNA of cultured CD4+ T cells were generated by the Oncomine TCR Beta short-read assay. It was from cultured CD4+ T cells that genomic DNA was extracted. TCRdb used MiXCR to reprocess the PCR reads, holding one entry per CDR3 protein. The sample has 6,500 or so distinct CDR3 sequences, roughly a third seen once; the top ten hold around 36%. Indicated treatment: approximately 9-day PBMC culture with coronavirus spike peptide pools or control peptides (ViraFEST assay). Ahead of the COVID-19 pandemic (2011-2018), the CD4+ T cells of the unexposed donor were collected. Upon completion of under 12 days of culture, CD4+ T cells were isolated via negative selection.

The specimen was CD4+ T cells from blood, cultured in vitro. The rearrangement uses TRBV20-1 and TRBJ2-7, with 11 bases identical to TRBD2. This receptor was identified in a human donor in good health. The CDR3: CSASLAGGYEQYF. The CDR3 DNA sequence: TGCAGTGCTAGCCTAGCGGGAGGCTACGAGCAGTACTTC.